The sequence of this T cell receptor (beta chain) was determined in a study of cytomegalovirus exposure and HLA in healthy donors. Study findings and constraints: Because they were indistinguishable, some V segments, including TRBV6-2 and TRBV6-3, were excluded.

A single count supports this clone. As yet, its antigen is unknown. Primers included in the PCR were 60 Vbeta and 13 Jbeta primers. Data came from immunoSEQ multiplex PCR; TCRdb stores just in-frame clones and leaves some out. The data hold some 150,000 clones, with approximately 80% observed a single time. The CDR3 sequence is 15 residues long. V lost 5 bases, J lost 3 bases, and 16 bases lay in between. CDR1 is GTSNPN, CDR2 SVGIG, per germline (reference sequence). Unrecorded immune exposure was likely among donors, who were nominally healthy when sampled. Sequenced: PBMCs. The chain has TRBV30 and TRBJ2-2, with a tentative D call TRBD1 (6 bases). This sequence originates from a man aged 30 to 45 in good health and CMV-seronegative. The CDR3 spells CAWRLPGHYTGELFF. As DNA, the CDR3 is TGTGCCTGGCGCCTACCGGGACACTACACCGGGGAGCTGTTTTTT.